This T cell receptor beta chain came from a study of glioma-infiltrating T cells. TCR alpha and beta CDR3 regions were amplified from RNA using iRepertoire nested multiplex PCR. MiXCR, run by TCRdb on the multiplex PCR reads, gives a single entry per CDR3 protein. The repertoire holds about 190,000 distinct CDR3 sequences, with 25% to 35% as singletons. The germline gives CDR1 SEHNR, CDR2 FQNEAQ (reference sequence). The trim removed 6 bases at V and 6 bases at J, leaving 8 bases unmatched. CDR3 length: 13 residues. This clonotype was recorded a few times. This TCR was recovered from a human donor with low-grade glioma or glioblastoma, undergoing nonglioma brain surgery, or in good health (not recorded which). Sequences were obtained from glioma tissue, nonneoplastic brain tissue, or PBMCs (not recorded which). The chain is built from TRBV7-9 and TRBJ2-7, with 7 bases that match TRBD2. CDR3 amino acids: CASSPTSLGEQYF. In DNA, the CDR3 is TGTGCCAGCAGTCCGACTAGCTTGGGCGAGCAGTACTTC.